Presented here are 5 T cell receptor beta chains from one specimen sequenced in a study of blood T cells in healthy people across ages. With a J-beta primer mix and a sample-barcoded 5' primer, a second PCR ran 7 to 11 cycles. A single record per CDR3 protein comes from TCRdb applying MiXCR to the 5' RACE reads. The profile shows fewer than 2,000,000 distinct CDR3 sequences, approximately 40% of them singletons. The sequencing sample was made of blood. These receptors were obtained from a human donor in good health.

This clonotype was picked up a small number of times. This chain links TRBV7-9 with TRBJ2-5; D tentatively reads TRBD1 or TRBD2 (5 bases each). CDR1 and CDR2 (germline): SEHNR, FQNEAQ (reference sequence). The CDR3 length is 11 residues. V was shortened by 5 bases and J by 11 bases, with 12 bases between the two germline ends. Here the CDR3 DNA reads TGTGCCAGCAGCCCGGTGGGGGAGCAGTACTTC. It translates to CASSPVGEQYF.

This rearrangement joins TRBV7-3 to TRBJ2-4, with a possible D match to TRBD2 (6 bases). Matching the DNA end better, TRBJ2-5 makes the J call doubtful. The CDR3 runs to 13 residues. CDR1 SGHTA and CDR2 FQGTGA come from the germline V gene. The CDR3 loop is CASSLNSGGTQYF. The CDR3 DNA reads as TGTGCCAGCAGCTTAAATAGCGGTGGGACCCAGTACTTC.

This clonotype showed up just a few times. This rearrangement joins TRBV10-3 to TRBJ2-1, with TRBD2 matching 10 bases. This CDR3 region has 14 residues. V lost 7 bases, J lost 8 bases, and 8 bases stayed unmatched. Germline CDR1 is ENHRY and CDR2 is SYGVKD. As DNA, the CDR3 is TGTGCCATCAACCTTAGCGGGGGGAGAGATGAGCAGTTCTTC. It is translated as CAINLSGGRDEQFF.

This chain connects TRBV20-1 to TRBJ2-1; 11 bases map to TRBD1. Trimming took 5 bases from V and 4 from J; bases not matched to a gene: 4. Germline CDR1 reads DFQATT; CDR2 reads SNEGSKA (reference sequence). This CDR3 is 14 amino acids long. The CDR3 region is CSAEGQGGYNEQFF. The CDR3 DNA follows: TGCAGTGCTGAGGGACAGGGGGGGTACAATGAGCAGTTCTTC.

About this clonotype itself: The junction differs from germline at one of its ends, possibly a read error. This chain's CDR3 is CASSHTSGGTDTQYF. In DNA form, the CDR3 reads TGTGCTAGCAGCCATACTAGCGGGGGCACAGATACGCAGTATTTT. This chain links TRBV7-7 with TRBJ2-3; TRBD2 aligns across 10 bases. The length of the CDR3 is 15 residues. In germline, CDR1 is SSHAT, CDR2 FNYEAQ (reference sequence).